This entry lists 32 T cell receptor beta chains sequenced from one sample in a study of T-cell reconstitution after alpha-beta-depleted transplantation in children. Unique molecular identifiers were built into the TCRbeta library. TCRdb re-called the PCR reads through MiXCR, storing one row per CDR3 protein. The sample has 700,000 to 950,000 distinct CDR3 sequences, approximately 15% seen once; the top ten hold around 4.5%. Sample: PBMCs, mostly from graft donor cells, taken 360 days after TCRalphabeta/CD19-depleted stem cell transplant. The receptors were gathered from a male patient younger than 18 who had a stem cell transplant for acute lymphoblastic leukemia, so the T cells may come from the graft donor.

There are a few counts of this clonotype. This chain uses TRBV15 with TRBJ2-1; possible D gene TRBD1, 5 bases. The germline V gene has CDR1 LNHNV and CDR2 YYDKDF (reference sequence). The CDR3 extends over 15 amino acids. The V end was cut by 0 bases, the J end by 7 bases, with 13 bases between. As DNA, the CDR3 is TGTGCCACCAGCAGAGAGGCAGGGTATACGAATGAGCAGTTCTTC. It is translated as CATSREAGYTNEQFF. Full variable domain (outside the CDR3, taken from reference TRBV15 and TRBJ2-1): DAMVIQNPRYQVTQFGKPVTLSCSQTLNHNVMYWYQQKSSQAPKLLFHYYDKDFNNEADTPDNFQSRRPNTSFCFLDIRSPGLGDTAMYLCATSREAGYTNEQFFGPGTRLTVL.

This clonotype was counted ten times or more. This chain connects TRBV29-1 to TRBJ2-7; weak D call: TRBD2 (6 bases). Germline values: CDR1 SQVTM, CDR2 ANQGSEA. Trimming removed 1 base at V and 2 bases at J, with 12 bases between. The CDR3 totals 14 residues. CDR3 residues: CSVEAGVEPYEQYF. The CDR3 coding sequence is TGCAGCGTTGAAGCGGGAGTAGAGCCCTACGAGCAGTACTTC.

This sequence joins TRBV5-1 and TRBJ2-7; 8 nucleotides line up with TRBD2. CDR3 length equals 13 residues. Trimming took 3 bases from V and 5 from J; bases not matched to a gene: 4. The germline V gene has CDR1 SGHRS and CDR2 YFSETQ. The CDR3 region has the DNA TGCGCCAGCAGCTCACGGACTAGCCACGAGCAGTACTTC. It specifies CASSSRTSHEQYF.

As regards this clonotype: At one of its ends the junction is not consistent with the germline gene, which may arise from a read error. V and J are TRBV5-1 and TRBJ2-1; 8 bases match TRBD2. Germline CDR1 is SGHRS and CDR2 is YFSETQ. CDR3 length equals 15 residues. This CDR3 is CASSPSGRPSNEQLF. Here the CDR3 DNA reads TGCGCCAGCAGCCCGAGCGGGAGACCCTCCAATGAGCAGCTCTTC.

A few counts support this clonotype. V gene TRBV15 combines with J gene TRBJ2-1; D gene ambiguous. V was cut by 4 bases and J by 6 bases, with 19 bases left in between. The CDR3 totals 16 residues. CDR1 and CDR2 from the germline V gene are LNHNV and YYDKDF (reference sequence). The CDR3 protein is CATSTTDDLPSNEQFF. The CDR3 DNA follows: TGTGCCACCAGCACTACGGACGATTTACCTTCCAATGAGCAGTTCTTC.

The rearrangement uses TRBV5-1 and TRBJ2-7, with 8 positions matching TRBD2. The V gene's germline CDR1 is SGHRS and CDR2 YFSETQ. The CDR3 totals 15 residues. V shed 4 bases, J shed 1 base, and the junction held 7 bases outside the gene matches. CDR3 residues: CASSSSASGSYEQYF. The CDR3 bases are TGCGCCAGCAGCAGCAGCGCTAGCGGGTCCTACGAGCAGTACTTC.

In its sample, this clonotype was seen many times. This chain joins TRBV27 and TRBJ2-7; D is uncertain. CDR1 MNHEY and CDR2 SMNVEV come from the germline V gene (reference sequence). With 6 bases removed from V and 0 bases from J, the gap between germline ends came to 9 bases. This CDR3 contains 13 residues. Here the CDR3 reads CASSPLSSYEQYF. The CDR3 DNA reads as TGTGCCAGCAGCCCTCTTTCCTCCTACGAGCAGTACTTC.

This clonotype has only a few counts. Here the CDR3 DNA reads TGTGCCAGCAGCTTATTACATTATCGGACTATGACGGACCCCGGGGAGCTGTTTTTT. Encoded protein: CASSLLHYRTMTDPGELFF. J is TRBJ2-2 and V is TRBV11-1; weak D call: TRBD2 (6 bases). Germline CDR1 is SGHAT and CDR2 is FQDESV (reference sequence). V lost 2 bases to trimming and J lost 6 bases, with 25 bases between them. The CDR3 spans 19 residues.

The gene calls are TRBV10-3 and TRBJ2-1; TRBD2 matches at 12 bases. J gave up 9 bases and V 2 bases, and 5 bases lay outside the gene matches. The length of the CDR3 is 15 residues. The germline V gene encodes CDR1 ENHRY and CDR2 SYGVKD. In DNA form, the CDR3 reads TGTGCCATCAGTGAGCGACTAGCGGGAGACGGTGAGCAGTTCTTC. Translation: CAISERLAGDGEQFF.

This clonotype showed up just a few times. The J gene is TRBJ2-1, the V gene TRBV6-2 or TRBV6-3, with 14 bases fitting TRBD2. The CDR3 has 22 amino acids. CDR1 is MNHEY, CDR2 SVGEGT, per germline. The V and J ends lost 2 bases and 0 bases, in that order; junction bases with no gene match: 15. CDR3 protein: CASSYVIGTSGSIVSSYNEQFF. The CDR3 nucleotides read TGTGCCAGCAGTTACGTCATCGGGACTAGCGGGAGCATCGTAAGCTCCTACAATGAGCAGTTCTTC.

The chain carries TRBV10-3 and TRBJ2-2; D not certain. V gave up 6 bases and J gave up 6 bases, with 23 bases separating them. CDR1 ENHRY and CDR2 SYGVKD come from the germline V gene. The CDR3 covers 17 residues. The CDR3 DNA reads as TGTGCCATCAGGGCCCAGCTAGTAGGCCTCCGGGCCGGGGAGCTGTTTTTT. It is translated as CAIRAQLVGLRAGELFF.

This clonotype was seen many times. This chain links TRBV6-5 with TRBJ2-1, with D uncertain. This CDR3 spans 15 amino acids. The V and J ends lost 6 bases and 2 bases respectively, with 14 bases between them. The germline gives CDR1 MNHEY, CDR2 SVGAGI. CDR3 sequence reads: CASRFLGGTYNEQFF. In DNA form, the CDR3 reads TGTGCCAGCAGGTTTCTCGGCGGCACCTACAATGAGCAGTTCTTC.

The V gene is TRBV20-1, the J gene TRBJ1-6; TRBD1 is a possible D gene (5 bases). Germline V gene lookup returns CDR1 DFQATT and CDR2 SNEGSKA (reference sequence). This CDR3 has 17 residues. Trimming took 1 base from V and 1 from J, leaving 14 bases between them. The CDR3 loop is CSARVGGSVSYNSPLHF. The CDR3 DNA reads as TGCAGTGCTAGAGTTGGGGGAAGCGTTTCCTATAATTCACCCCTCCACTTT.

There are a few counts of this clonotype. V gene TRBV12-3 or TRBV12-4 combines with J gene TRBJ2-1, with 8 bases lining up with TRBD2. V was pared by 1 base and J by 1 base, with 12 bases of the junction left unmatched. The CDR3 has 19 residues. The CDR3 region is CASSLVRSVAGYSYNEQFF. In DNA, the CDR3 is TGTGCCAGCAGTTTAGTGAGGTCCGTAGCGGGATATTCCTACAATGAGCAGTTCTTC.

This clonotype was picked up a small number of times. In DNA form, the CDR3 reads TGTGCCACCCGGGCGGGAGGGCCACTCTACGAGCAGTACTTC. This sequence encodes CATRAGGPLYEQYF. The chain uses TRBV4-2 and TRBJ2-7; 9 positions agree with TRBD2. CDR1 and CDR2 (germline): LGHNA, YNFKEQ. V lost 10 bases and J lost 3; bases outside the gene matches: 10. The CDR3 consists of 14 residues.

This clonotype was counted between two and nine times. The V call is TRBV20-1, the J call TRBJ2-1; unclear D gene. The V end was cut by 6 bases, the J end by 9 bases, with 12 bases between. This CDR3 has 11 residues. The germline CDR1 and CDR2 sequences are DFQATT and SNEGSKA (reference sequence). The CDR3 DNA sequence: TGCAGTGCCACACGCCAAGGTGAGCAGTTCTTC. Translating it yields CSATRQGEQFF.

The V gene is TRBV29-1, the J gene TRBJ1-1, with a tentative D call TRBD1 (5 bases). The ends were cut back, 6 bases at V and 5 bases at J, with 10 bases in the middle. The CDR3 consists of 11 residues. CDR1 is SQVTM and CDR2 is ANQGSEA in the germline V gene. The DNA of the CDR3 is TGCAGCGTGGGGGTTGGTACTGAAGCTTTCTTT. Protein: CSVGVGTEAFF.

This clonotype came up many times. This chain links TRBV2 with TRBJ2-7; 10 bases fit TRBD1. Per germline, CDR1 SNHLY and CDR2 FYNNEI. The CDR3 has 15 residues. Trimming took 8 bases from V and 5 from J; bases not matched to a gene: 12. The CDR3 DNA reads as TGTGCCAGCTATCTGAGGGGGACAGGGGACCACGAGCAGTACTTC. Translating gives CASYLRGTGDHEQYF.

Many counts were recorded for this clonotype. J is TRBJ2-2 and V is TRBV29-1; D gene unclear. The CDR3 runs to 11 residues. Germline V gene lookup returns CDR1 SQVTM and CDR2 ANQGSEA. V lost 3 bases to trimming and J lost 5 bases, with 4 bases between them. The CDR3 sequence: CSVDYTGELFF. In DNA form, the CDR3 reads TGCAGCGTTGACTATACCGGGGAGCTGTTTTTT.

The chain joins TRBV5-1 to TRBJ2-3; 7 bases align to TRBD2. The CDR3 is 16 amino acids. V was pared by 1 base and J by 4 bases, with 9 bases of the junction left unmatched. Germline CDR1 reads SGHRS; CDR2 reads YFSETQ. The CDR3 nucleotides are TGCGCCAGCAGCTTGCCTAGCGGATTGGGGGCAGATACGCAGTATTTT. Amino acids: CASSLPSGLGADTQYF.

This clonotype was detected ten times or more. The V and J genes are TRBV9 and TRBJ1-5; no clear D gene. CDR3 length equals 14 residues. Trimming shortened V by 4 bases and J by 9 bases, and 17 bases separated the two germline ends. Germline CDR1 and CDR2: SGDLS and YYNGEE. CDR3 DNA: TGTGCCAGCAGCCCCCGACGGGAATACCCGCCCCAGCATTTT. It yields the protein CASSPRREYPPQHF.

The rearrangement uses TRBV11-2 and TRBJ2-7, with 7 positions matching TRBD1. In germline, CDR1 is SGHAT, CDR2 FQNNGV. V gave up 5 bases and J gave up 2 bases; unmatched junction bases: 12. The CDR3 consists of 16 residues. The CDR3 DNA sequence: TGTGCCAGCAGCACAACGGGACAGACTTACGCCTACGAGCAGTACTTC. Its protein is CASSTTGQTYAYEQYF.

This sequence joins TRBV6-5 and TRBJ1-4, with D maybe TRBD1 (6 bases). In germline, CDR1 is MNHEY, CDR2 SVGAGI. There are 14 residues in the CDR3. Trimming removed 1 base at V and 10 bases at J, with 13 bases between. DNA of the CDR3: TGTGCCAGCAGTTACTATCAGGGGAGGGGAAAACTGTTTTTT. As protein: CASSYYQGRGKLFF.

This clonotype has a handful of counts. The gene calls are TRBV24-1 and TRBJ2-1, with no clear D. Germline lookup yields CDR1 KGHDR and CDR2 SFDVKD. This CDR3 has 13 amino acids. Trimming removed 6 bases from V and 4 bases from J, with 9 bases in between. This chain's CDR3 is CATSPYGYNEQFF. CDR3 in DNA: TGTGCCACCAGTCCTTACGGTTACAATGAGCAGTTCTTC.

This clonotype has a handful of counts. CDR3 nucleotide sequence: TGTGCCAGCAGGAGTTACCTTGATTCACCCCTCCACTTT. As protein: CASRSYLDSPLHF. J is TRBJ1-6 and V is TRBV12-3 or TRBV12-4; D gene uncertain. The V gene lost 6 bases and the J gene lost 8 bases, with 11 bases spanning the gap. There are 13 residues in the CDR3.

This clonotype has only a few counts. V and J are TRBV19 and TRBJ1-5; 9 bases align to TRBD1. V was clipped by 3 bases and J by 5 bases; unmatched bases: 5. The CDR3 spans 15 residues. Germline V CDR1 and CDR2: LNHDA, SQIVND (reference sequence). The CDR3 spells CASSIRDREHQPQHF. In nucleotides, the CDR3 is TGTGCCAGTAGTATCCGGGACAGGGAACATCAGCCCCAGCATTTT.

The chain links TRBV4-1 to TRBJ2-1; 9 bases align to TRBD2. The CDR3 totals 18 residues. V lost 0 bases, J lost 0 bases, and 6 bases stayed unmatched. Germline assignment: CDR1 MGHRA and CDR2 YSYEKL. The CDR3 sequence is CASSQDWLAGSSYNEQFF. CDR3 DNA: TGCGCCAGCAGCCAAGATTGGCTAGCGGGATCCTCCTACAATGAGCAGTTCTTC.

This clonotype was counted a few times. The CDR3 nucleotides read TGTGCCAGCAGCCGATGGACTAGCGGCCTCGCCGGGGAGCTGTTTTTT. Translation gives CASSRWTSGLAGELFF. This rearrangement joins TRBV7-9 to TRBJ2-2; 10 bases align to TRBD2. The junction had 9 bases not matched to a gene; V was cut back by 5 bases and J by 6 bases. The CDR3 length is 16 residues. Per germline, CDR1 SEHNR and CDR2 FQNEAQ (reference sequence).

This chain uses TRBV7-3 with TRBJ2-3, with 10 nucleotides matching TRBD2. The length of the CDR3 is 15 residues. V gave up 5 bases and J gave up 10 bases; unmatched junction bases: 12. Looked up from germline, CDR1 is SGHTA and CDR2 is FQGTGA. CDR3 residues: CASSPLSGTSDPQYF. DNA for the CDR3: TGTGCCAGCAGCCCTCTATCCGGGACTAGCGATCCGCAGTATTTT.

This clonotype was seen repeatedly, ten times or more. V and J are TRBV5-1 and TRBJ2-5; D unresolved. Trimming pared 5 bases from V and 2 bases from J, leaving 10 bases between. The CDR3 sequence is 13 residues long. The germline gives CDR1 SGHRS, CDR2 YFSETQ. Here the CDR3 reads CASRIVSQETQYF. The CDR3 DNA is TGCGCCAGCAGAATCGTGTCGCAAGAGACCCAGTACTTC. Drawing the rest from reference TRBV5-1 and TRBJ2-5, the complete variable domain is KAGVTQTPRYLIKTRGQQVTLSCSPISGHRSVSWYQQTPGQGLQFLFEYFSETQRNKGNFPGRFSGRQFSNSRSEMNVSTLELGDSALYLCASRIVSQETQYFGPGTRLLVL.

The V and J genes are TRBV24-1 and TRBJ2-2, with D hard to call. Trimming took 7 bases from V and 0 from J, leaving 5 bases between them. CDR1 and CDR2 (germline): KGHDR, SFDVKD. The CDR3 runs to 13 residues. The CDR3 nucleotides are TGTGCCACCAGGGACCCGAACACCGGGGAGCTGTTTTTT. This sequence encodes CATRDPNTGELFF.

As to this clonotype: The junction departs from the called germline gene at one end, perhaps through a read error. The chain links TRBV5-1 to TRBJ2-7; D remains unclear. The CDR3 is 20 amino acids. Germline CDR1 SGHRS, CDR2 YFSETQ. CDR3 DNA sequence: TGCGCCAGCAGCCCAAGTGGGGTTTCTGTCTCCTGGAAGCTTACCTACGGGCAGTACTTC. It is translated as CASSPSGVSVSWKLTYGQYF.